This TCR beta chain is from a study of shared clonotypes between healthy human individuals. The repertoire was sequenced with immunoSEQ multiplex PCR; TCRdb's copy has only in-frame clones and lacks some. Altogether just over 2,000,000 clones are present, approximately 94% being singletons, with the ten largest covering about 1.1%. Positively selected for CCR7, the CD45RO-negative cells used as naive CD8 cells excluded terminally differentiated effector memory CD45RA+ cells. The CDR3 runs to 16 residues. The ends lost 3 bases at V and 8 bases at J; junction bases unmatched: 9. From germline, CDR1 is MNHEY and CDR2 SMNVEV (reference sequence).

The sequenced sample consisted of naive CD8+ T cells sorted from blood. The source of this sequence is a man younger than 35 in good health. The chain couples TRBV27 to TRBJ1-4; 10 bases line up with TRBD1. CDR3 nucleotides: TGTGCCAGCAGTTTGTCGGCCGGGACAGGGGTCGAAAAACTGTTTTTT. Residues: CASSLSAGTGVEKLFF.